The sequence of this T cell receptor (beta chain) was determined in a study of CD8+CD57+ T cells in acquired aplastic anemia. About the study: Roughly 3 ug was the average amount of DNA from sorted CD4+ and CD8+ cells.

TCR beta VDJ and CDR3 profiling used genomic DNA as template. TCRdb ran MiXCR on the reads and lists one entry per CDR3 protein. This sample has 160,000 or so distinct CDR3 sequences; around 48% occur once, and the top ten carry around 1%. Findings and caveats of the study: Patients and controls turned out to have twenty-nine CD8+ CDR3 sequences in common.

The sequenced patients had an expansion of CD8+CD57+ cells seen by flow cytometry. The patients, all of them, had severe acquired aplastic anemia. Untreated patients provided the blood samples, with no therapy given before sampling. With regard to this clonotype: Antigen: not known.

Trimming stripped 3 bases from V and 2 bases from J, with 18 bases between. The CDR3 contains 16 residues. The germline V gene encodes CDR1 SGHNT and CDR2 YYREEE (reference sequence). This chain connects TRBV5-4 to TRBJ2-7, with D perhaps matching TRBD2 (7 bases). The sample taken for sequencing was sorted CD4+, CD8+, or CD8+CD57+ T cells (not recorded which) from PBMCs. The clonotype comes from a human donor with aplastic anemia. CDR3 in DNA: TGTGCCAGCAGCTCTGCTCGGGCGGGGGCTACCTACGAGCAGTACTTC. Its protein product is CASSSARAGATYEQYF.